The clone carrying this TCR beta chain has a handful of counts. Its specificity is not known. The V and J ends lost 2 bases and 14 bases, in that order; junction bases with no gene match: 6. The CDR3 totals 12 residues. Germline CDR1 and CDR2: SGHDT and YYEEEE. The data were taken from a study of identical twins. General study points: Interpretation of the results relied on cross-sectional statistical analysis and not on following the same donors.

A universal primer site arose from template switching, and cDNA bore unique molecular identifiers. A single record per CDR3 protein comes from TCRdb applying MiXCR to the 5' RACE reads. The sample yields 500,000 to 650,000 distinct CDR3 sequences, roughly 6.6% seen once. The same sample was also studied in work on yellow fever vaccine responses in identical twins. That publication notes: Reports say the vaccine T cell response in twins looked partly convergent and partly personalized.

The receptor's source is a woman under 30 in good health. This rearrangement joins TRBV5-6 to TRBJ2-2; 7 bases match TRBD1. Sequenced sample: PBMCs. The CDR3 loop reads CASSFGQGVLFF. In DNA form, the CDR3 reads TGTGCCAGCAGCTTCGGGCAGGGGGTCCTGTTTTTT.